This is a list of T cell receptor beta chains from one sample in a study of PD-1 and CTLA-4 blockade in melanoma. The data were produced by immunoSEQ multiplex PCR, yet TCRdb's version contains in-frame clones alone and is incomplete. The sample has 34,000 or so clones, roughly nine tenths seen once. This sample comprised CD8+ T cells from peripheral blood, obtained from a patient given anti-PD-1 treatment. The receptor set was obtained from a human donor with melanoma. CDR3s include the opening cysteine and the closing phenylalanine or tryptophan. D genes are given only for firm matches. Some rows have no size entry. The others give once, few or many, or a class for an expanded clone.

D: TRBD1; J: TRBJ2-1; size: .; V: TRBV5-1; DNA: TGCGCCAGCAGCTACCGGGACAGGGATTTCGGTGAGCAGTTCTTC; CDR3: CASSYRDRDFGEQFF
D: .; J: TRBJ1-1; size: .; V: TRBV5-3; DNA: TGTGCCAGAAGCTTGGGGGCGAATTGGGCTGAAGCTTTCTTT; CDR3: CARSLGANWAEAFF
D: TRBD1; J: TRBJ1-2; size: .; V: TRBV4-1; DNA: TGCGCCAGCAGCCAGGATGACAGGGGTGTAAATGGCTACACCTTC; CDR3: CASSQDDRGVNGYTF
D: .; J: TRBJ1-1; size: few; V: TRBV7-8; DNA: TGTGCCAGCAGCCCCCGACAGAACACTGAAGCTTTCTTT; CDR3: CASSPRQNTEAFF
D: TRBD1; J: TRBJ1-6; size: .; V: TRBV5-1; DNA: TGCGCCAGCAGCTACCGGGACAGGGGCTCCTATAATTCACCCCTCCACTTT; CDR3: CASSYRDRGSYNSPLHF
D: .; J: TRBJ1-1; size: .; V: TRBV6-5; DNA: TGTGCCAGCATTTGGTCCGCAGGTCCTTATTTT; CDR3: CASIWSAGPYF
D: .; J: TRBJ1-1; size: .; V: TRBV7-9; DNA: TGTGCCAGCAGCTTAGCGCCTGGCGAGGGTAGCACTGAAGCTTTCTTT; CDR3: CASSLAPGEGSTEAFF
D: .; J: TRBJ1-4; size: .; V: TRBV28; DNA: TGTGCCAGCAGTTTTGGGGCGGTTGATGAAAAACTGTTTTTT; CDR3: CASSFGAVDEKLFF
D: .; J: TRBJ2-5; size: .; V: TRBV27; DNA: TGTGCCAGCAGTTTATCGCACGGGATTTCAGAGACCCAGTACTTC; CDR3: CASSLSHGISETQYF
D: .; J: TRBJ2-3; size: .; V: TRBV3-1/TRBV3-2; DNA: TGTGCCAGCAGCCAAGACCGGGGACATCCGGGCGGTACAGATACGCAGTATTTT; CDR3: CASSQDRGHPGGTDTQYF
D: .; J: TRBJ2-3; size: .; V: TRBV29-1; DNA: TGCAGCGTCCCGCTGGACCGCACAGATACGCAGTATTTT; CDR3: CSVPLDRTDTQYF
D: TRBD2; J: TRBJ2-2; size: .; V: TRBV9; DNA: TGTGCCAGCAGCGCCCCACTAGCGGGGGTCTCGAACACCGGGGAGCTGTTTTTT; CDR3: CASSAPLAGVSNTGELFF
D: .; J: TRBJ2-7; size: .; V: TRBV7-8; DNA: TGTGCCAGCAGCATGGGACTTTTTGGCTCCTACGAGCAGTACTTC; CDR3: CASSMGLFGSYEQYF
D: .; J: TRBJ1-2; size: .; V: TRBV29-1; DNA: TGCAGCGTTGAAGGTTTAGGGCCCTATGGCTACACCTTC; CDR3: CSVEGLGPYGYTF
D: .; J: TRBJ2-7; size: .; V: TRBV10-3; DNA: TGTGCCATCAGTGAGGGATACGAGCAGTACTTC; CDR3: CAISEGYEQYF
D: TRBD2; J: TRBJ2-7; size: few; V: TRBV11-2; DNA: TGTGCCAGCAGCTCCCGAGGGACTAGCGGGGGAAGAGGTCTCGACGAGCAGTACTTC; CDR3: CASSSRGTSGGRGLDEQYF
D: .; J: TRBJ2-5; size: .; V: TRBV28; DNA: TGTGCCAGCAGTTTATGGTCGGCAGGGGAAGAGACCCAGTACTTC; CDR3: CASSLWSAGEETQYF
D: TRBD1; J: TRBJ1-2; size: .; V: TRBV7-9; DNA: TGTGCCAGCAGCTTAGGGACAGGGGGCCTCGGCTACACCTTC; CDR3: CASSLGTGGLGYTF
D: .; J: TRBJ2-5; size: .; V: TRBV27; DNA: TGTGCCAGCAGTTTGGGAGAGACCCAGTACTTC; CDR3: CASSLGETQYF
D: .; J: TRBJ1-1; size: .; V: TRBV28; DNA: TGTGCCAGCAGTTTTTCGGTCGGCGGGGGACCTGAAGCTTTCTTT; CDR3: CASSFSVGGGPEAFF